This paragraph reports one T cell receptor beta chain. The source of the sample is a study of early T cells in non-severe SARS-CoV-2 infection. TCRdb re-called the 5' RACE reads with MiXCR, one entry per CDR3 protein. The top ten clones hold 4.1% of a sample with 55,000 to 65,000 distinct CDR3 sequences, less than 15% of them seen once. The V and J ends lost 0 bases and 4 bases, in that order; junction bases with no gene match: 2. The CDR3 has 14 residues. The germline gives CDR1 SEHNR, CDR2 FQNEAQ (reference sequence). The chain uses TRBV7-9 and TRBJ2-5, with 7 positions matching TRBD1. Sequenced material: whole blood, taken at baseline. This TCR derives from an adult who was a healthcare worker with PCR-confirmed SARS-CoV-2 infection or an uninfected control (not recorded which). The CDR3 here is CASSLAGGSETQYF. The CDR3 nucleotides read TGTGCCAGCAGCTTAGCAGGGGGCTCAGAGACCCAGTACTTC.